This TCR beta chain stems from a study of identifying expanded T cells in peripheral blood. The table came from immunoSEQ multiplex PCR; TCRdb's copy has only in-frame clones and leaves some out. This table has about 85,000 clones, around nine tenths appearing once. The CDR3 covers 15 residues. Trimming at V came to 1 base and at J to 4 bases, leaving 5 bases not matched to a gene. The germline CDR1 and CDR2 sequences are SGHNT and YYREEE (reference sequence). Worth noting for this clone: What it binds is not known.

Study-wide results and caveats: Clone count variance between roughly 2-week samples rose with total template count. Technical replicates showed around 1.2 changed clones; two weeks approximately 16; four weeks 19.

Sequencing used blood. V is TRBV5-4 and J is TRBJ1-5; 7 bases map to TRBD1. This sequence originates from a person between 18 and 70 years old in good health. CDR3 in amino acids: CASSLRGQPNQPQHF. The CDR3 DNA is TGTGCCAGCAGCTTGCGGGGACAGCCAAATCAGCCCCAGCATTTT.